Listed below are T cell receptor beta chains from one sample, sequenced in a study of T cells after yellow fever vaccination. TCRdb passed the 5' RACE reads through MiXCR, listing each CDR3 protein once. The sample carries approximately 340,000 distinct CDR3 sequences, 7.5% to 9% recorded once. Sequenced material: PBMCs, taken on the day of the first yellow fever vaccination. Receptor source: a man aged 18 to 30 who received the YFV17D yellow fever vaccine. The CDR3 runs from the conserved cysteine through the conserved F or W. A D gene is named only where the DNA matches it firmly. Only part of the rows carry a size: once, few, many, or a class if the clone is expanded.

length: 10; size: few; D: -; J: TRBJ1-1; V: TRBV30; DNA: TGTGCCTGGAGTGCCATTTGGGCCCATTTT; CDR3: CAWSAIWAHF
length: 18; size: few; D: TRBD1; J: TRBJ1-6; V: TRBV4-1; DNA: TGCGCCAGCAGCCAAGATTCTTTAGGGGACAGGGGGATATCACCCCTCCACTTT; CDR3: CASSQDSLGDRGISPLHF
length: 14; size: many; D: -; J: TRBJ2-3; V: TRBV7-2; DNA: TGTGCCAGCAGCTCGAGGGGAAGCACAGATACGCAGTATTTT; CDR3: CASSSRGSTDTQYF
length: 13; size: -; D: -; J: TRBJ1-1; V: TRBV20-1; DNA: TGCAGTGCTAAGAGGGGAAGGGACACTGAAGCTTTCTTT; CDR3: CSAKRGRDTEAFF
length: 12; size: few; D: -; J: TRBJ1-3; V: TRBV12-3/TRBV12-4; DNA: TGTGCCAGCACCAAAAAAAGTAACACCATATATTTT; CDR3: CASTKKSNTIYF
length: 13; size: -; D: -; J: TRBJ2-7; V: TRBV5-1; DNA: TGCGCCAGCAGCGGTATCGAACCCTACGAGCAGTACTTC; CDR3: CASSGIEPYEQYF
length: 17; size: -; D: -; J: TRBJ2-1; V: TRBV3-1; DNA: TGTGCCAGCAGCCAAGGATTAGCGAGGAGCTCCTACAATGAGCAGTTCTTC; CDR3: CASSQGLARSSYNEQFF
length: 16; size: few; D: TRBD2; J: TRBJ2-3; V: TRBV20-1; DNA: TGCAGTGCTAGAGACCGCCTACTAGCGGGGGCAGATACGCAGTATTTT; CDR3: CSARDRLLAGADTQYF
length: 19; size: few; D: -; J: TRBJ1-1; V: TRBV20-1; DNA: TGCAGTGCTAGAGTTTTAAAGAGGATCCCTGGGGCCCTGGTTCCTGAAGCTTTCTTT; CDR3: CSARVLKRIPGALVPEAFF
length: 11; size: -; D: -; J: TRBJ1-2; V: TRBV29-1; DNA: TGCAGCGTTGAAGACGGGCTAGGCTACACCTTC; CDR3: CSVEDGLGYTF
length: 12; size: many; D: -; J: TRBJ2-3; V: TRBV7-8; DNA: TGTGCCAGCAGCGACGAAGCAGATACGCAGTATTTT; CDR3: CASSDEADTQYF
length: 14; size: -; D: -; J: TRBJ2-1; V: TRBV7-6; DNA: TGTGCCAGCAGCTTAAAGGACTCCTACAATGAGCAGTTCTTC; CDR3: CASSLKDSYNEQFF
length: 13; size: -; D: -; J: TRBJ2-3; V: TRBV30; DNA: TGTGCCTGGAGTGTTCGGGGGGCAGAAACGCAGTATTTT; CDR3: CAWSVRGAETQYF
length: 14; size: many; D: -; J: TRBJ2-2; V: TRBV29-1; DNA: TGCAGCGTCATCGTGGGACATTGGACCGGGGAGCTGTTTTTT; CDR3: CSVIVGHWTGELFF
length: 14; size: few; D: -; J: TRBJ2-3; V: TRBV12-3/TRBV12-4; DNA: TGTGCCAGCAGAAGGGGTGTTAACACAGATACGCAGTATTTT; CDR3: CASRRGVNTDTQYF
length: 13; size: -; D: -; J: TRBJ1-1; V: TRBV12-3/TRBV12-4; DNA: TGTGCCAGCGGGAAGGGGGTAAACACTGAAGCTTTCTTT; CDR3: CASGKGVNTEAFF
length: 16; size: many; D: TRBD2; J: TRBJ2-1; V: TRBV12-3/TRBV12-4; DNA: TGTGCCAGCAGTTTCCCCGGGACTAGCGATTACAATGAGCAGTTCTTC; CDR3: CASSFPGTSDYNEQFF
length: 13; size: -; D: -; J: TRBJ1-3; V: TRBV6-5; DNA: TGTGCCAGCAGTTCAGGGGCTGGAAACACCATATATTTT; CDR3: CASSSGAGNTIYF
length: 13; size: many; D: -; J: TRBJ1-2; V: TRBV6-2/TRBV6-3; DNA: TGTGCCAGCAGTCCAGGAAGCCCCTATGGCTACACCTTC; CDR3: CASSPGSPYGYTF
length: 15; size: -; D: TRBD1; J: TRBJ2-7; V: TRBV11-2; DNA: TGTGCCAGCAGCAGACCGGGACAGGGTTCCTACGAGCAGTACTTC; CDR3: CASSRPGQGSYEQYF
length: 13; size: -; D: -; J: TRBJ2-2; V: TRBV20-1; DNA: TGCAGTGCTAGAATCGCGAACACCGGGGAGCTGTTTTTT; CDR3: CSARIANTGELFF
length: 12; size: few; D: TRBD1; J: TRBJ1-1; V: TRBV10-3; DNA: TGTGCCATCCGAGGACAGGGAGATGAAGCTTTCTTT; CDR3: CAIRGQGDEAFF